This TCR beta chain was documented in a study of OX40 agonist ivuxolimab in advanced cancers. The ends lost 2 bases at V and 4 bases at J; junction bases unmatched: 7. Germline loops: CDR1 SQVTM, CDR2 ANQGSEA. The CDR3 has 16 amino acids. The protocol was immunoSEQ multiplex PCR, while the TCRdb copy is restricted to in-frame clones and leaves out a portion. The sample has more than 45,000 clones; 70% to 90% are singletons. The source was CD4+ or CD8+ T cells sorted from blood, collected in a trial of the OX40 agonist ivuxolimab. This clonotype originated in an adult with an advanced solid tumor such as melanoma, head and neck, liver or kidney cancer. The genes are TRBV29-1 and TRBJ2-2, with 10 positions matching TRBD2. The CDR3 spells CSVESSGRYSTGELFF. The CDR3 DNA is TGCAGCGTTGAATCTAGCGGGAGATATAGCACCGGGGAGCTGTTTTTT.